The T cell receptor (beta chain) described here comes from a study of response to subunit inactivated influenza vaccine. Study results and caveats: Few new T cells, the authors suggested, are recruited by each seasonal influenza vaccination.

This clonotype was counted many times. Its antigen is not known. The V end was cut by 2 bases, the J end by 1 base, with 5 bases between. This CDR3 spans 13 amino acids. Germline V gene sequence: CDR1 LNHNV, CDR2 YYDKDF (reference sequence). TCRdb fed the RT-PCR reads into MiXCR, producing one record per CDR3 protein. This sample has more than 700,000 distinct CDR3 sequences, with over 20% found just once. This clonotype was obtained from a man aged 45-65 years who received an inactivated influenza vaccine. This chain links TRBV15 with TRBJ1-1, with no clear D. The sample here was PBMCs from blood, taken roughly 5 days after vaccination. Written as DNA, the CDR3 is TGTGCCACCAGCAGATCAGAGAACACTGAAGCTTTCTTT. As protein: CATSRSENTEAFF.